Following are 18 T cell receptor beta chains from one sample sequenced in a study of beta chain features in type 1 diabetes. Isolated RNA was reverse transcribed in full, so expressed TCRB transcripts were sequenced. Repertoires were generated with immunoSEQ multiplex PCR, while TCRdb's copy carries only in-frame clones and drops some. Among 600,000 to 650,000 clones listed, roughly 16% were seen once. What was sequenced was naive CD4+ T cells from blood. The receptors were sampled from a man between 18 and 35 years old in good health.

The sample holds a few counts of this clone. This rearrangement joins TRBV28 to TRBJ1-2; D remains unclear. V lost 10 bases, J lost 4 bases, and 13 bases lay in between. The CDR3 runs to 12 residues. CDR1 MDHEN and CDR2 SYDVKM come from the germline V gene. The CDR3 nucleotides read TGTGCCATCAACGGAGTGGGCTATGGCTACACCTTC. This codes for CAINGVGYGYTF.

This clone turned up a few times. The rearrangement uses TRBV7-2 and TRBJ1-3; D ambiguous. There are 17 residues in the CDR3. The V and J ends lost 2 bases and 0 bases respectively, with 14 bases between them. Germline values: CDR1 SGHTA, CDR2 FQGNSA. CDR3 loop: CASSLREPLSSGNTIYF. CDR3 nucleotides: TGTGCCAGCAGCTTACGGGAACCACTGAGCTCTGGAAACACCATATATTTT.

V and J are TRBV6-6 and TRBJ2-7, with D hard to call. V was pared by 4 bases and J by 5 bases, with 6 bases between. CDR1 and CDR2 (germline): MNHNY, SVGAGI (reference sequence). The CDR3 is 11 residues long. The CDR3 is CASSSGNEQYF. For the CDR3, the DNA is TGTGCCAGCAGTTCTGGAAACGAGCAGTACTTC.

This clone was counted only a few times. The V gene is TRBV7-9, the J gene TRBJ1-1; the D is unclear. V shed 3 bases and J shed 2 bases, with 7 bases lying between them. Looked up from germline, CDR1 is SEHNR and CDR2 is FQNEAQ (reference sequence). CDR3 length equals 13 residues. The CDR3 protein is CASSLTPNTEAFF. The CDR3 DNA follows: TGTGCCAGCAGCTTGACACCCAACACTGAAGCTTTCTTT.

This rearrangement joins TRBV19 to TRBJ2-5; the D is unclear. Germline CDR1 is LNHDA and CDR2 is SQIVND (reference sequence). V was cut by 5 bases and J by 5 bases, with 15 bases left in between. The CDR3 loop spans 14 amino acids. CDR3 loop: CASSLILGRETQYF. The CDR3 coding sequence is TGTGCCAGTAGTTTAATCCTAGGTCGGGAGACCCAGTACTTC. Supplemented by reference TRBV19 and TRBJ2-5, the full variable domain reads DGGITQSPKYLFRKEGQNVTLSCEQNLNHDAMYWYRQDPGQGLRLIYYSQIVNDFQKGDIAEGYSVSREKKESFPLTVTSAQKNPTAFYLCASSLILGRETQYFGPGTRLLVL.

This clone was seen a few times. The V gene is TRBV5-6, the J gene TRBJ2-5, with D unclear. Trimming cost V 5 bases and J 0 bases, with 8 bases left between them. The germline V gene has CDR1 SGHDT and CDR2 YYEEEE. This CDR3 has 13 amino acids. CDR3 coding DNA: TGTGCCAGCAGAACCAAAAACCAAGAGACCCAGTACTTC. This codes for CASRTKNQETQYF.

This chain's CDR3 is CASNERADTQYF. In DNA, the CDR3 is TGTGCCAGCAACGAGCGGGCAGATACGCAGTATTTT. This rearrangement joins TRBV28 to TRBJ2-3; perhaps TRBD2 as D (6 bases). This CDR3 has 12 amino acids. Germline CDR1 and CDR2: MDHEN and SYDVKM. The germline V and J ends were trimmed by 7 bases and 4 bases, with 9 bases remaining between them.

The CDR3 is CASNPRVGLAYGYTF. CDR3 bases: TGTGCCAGCAACCCCCGGGTAGGACTGGCCTATGGCTACACCTTC. The V and J genes are TRBV6-5 and TRBJ1-2; no clear D gene. This CDR3 contains 15 residues. Germline lookup yields CDR1 MNHEY and CDR2 SVGAGI. V gave up 7 bases and J gave up 4 bases, with 19 bases separating them.

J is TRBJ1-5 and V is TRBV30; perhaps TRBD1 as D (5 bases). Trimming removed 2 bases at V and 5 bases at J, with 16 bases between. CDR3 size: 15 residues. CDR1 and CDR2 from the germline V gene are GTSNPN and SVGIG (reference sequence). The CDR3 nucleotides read TGTGCCTGGAGTAGTACCGGGACGAGATATCAGCCCCAGCATTTT. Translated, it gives CAWSSTGTRYQPQHF.

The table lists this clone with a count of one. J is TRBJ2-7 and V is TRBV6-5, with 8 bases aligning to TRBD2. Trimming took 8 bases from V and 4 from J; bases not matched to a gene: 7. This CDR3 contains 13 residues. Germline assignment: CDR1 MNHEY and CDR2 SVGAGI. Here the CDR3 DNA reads TGTGCCAGCGGATTAGCGGGATTATACGAGCAGTACTTC. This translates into CASGLAGLYEQYF.

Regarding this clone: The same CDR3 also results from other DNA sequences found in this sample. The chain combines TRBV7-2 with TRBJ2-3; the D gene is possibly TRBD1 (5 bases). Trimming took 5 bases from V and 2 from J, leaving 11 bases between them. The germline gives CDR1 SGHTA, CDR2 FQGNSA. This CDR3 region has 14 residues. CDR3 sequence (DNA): TGTGCCAGCAGCCCGACAGCCTTCACAGATACGCAGTATTTT. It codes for CASSPTAFTDTQYF.

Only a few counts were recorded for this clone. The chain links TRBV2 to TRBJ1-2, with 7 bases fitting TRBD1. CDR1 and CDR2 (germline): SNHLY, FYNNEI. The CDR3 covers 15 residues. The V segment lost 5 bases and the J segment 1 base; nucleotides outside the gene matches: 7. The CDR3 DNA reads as TGTGCCAGCAGTCCCGACAGGGACCGTAACTATGGCTACACCTTC. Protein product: CASSPDRDRNYGYTF.

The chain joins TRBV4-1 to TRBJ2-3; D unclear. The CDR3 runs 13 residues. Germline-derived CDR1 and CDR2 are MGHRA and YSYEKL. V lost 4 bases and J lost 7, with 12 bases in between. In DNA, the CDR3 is TGCGCCAGCAGCCCGGCCCCGCGACATACGCAGTATTTT. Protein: CASSPAPRHTQYF.

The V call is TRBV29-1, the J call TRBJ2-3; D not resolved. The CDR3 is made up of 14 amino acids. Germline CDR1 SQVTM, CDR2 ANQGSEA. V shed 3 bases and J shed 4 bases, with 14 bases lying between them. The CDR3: CSVEGRVRSDTQYF. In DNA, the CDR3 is TGCAGCGTTGAGGGCCGGGTTAGGTCAGATACGCAGTATTTT.

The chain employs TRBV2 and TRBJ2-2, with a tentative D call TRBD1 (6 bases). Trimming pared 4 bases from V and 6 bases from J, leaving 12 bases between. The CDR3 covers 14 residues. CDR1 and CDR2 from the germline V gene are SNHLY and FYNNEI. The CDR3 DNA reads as TGTGCCAGCAGTGCTCAGTGGGGGCCCGGGGAGCTGTTTTTT. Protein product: CASSAQWGPGELFF.

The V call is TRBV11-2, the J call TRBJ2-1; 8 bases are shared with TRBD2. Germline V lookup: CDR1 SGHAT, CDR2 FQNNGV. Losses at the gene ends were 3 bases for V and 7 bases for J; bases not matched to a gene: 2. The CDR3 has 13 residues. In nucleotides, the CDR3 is TGTGCCAGCAGCTTGGGACTAGTGAATGAGCAGTTCTTC. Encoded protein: CASSLGLVNEQFF.

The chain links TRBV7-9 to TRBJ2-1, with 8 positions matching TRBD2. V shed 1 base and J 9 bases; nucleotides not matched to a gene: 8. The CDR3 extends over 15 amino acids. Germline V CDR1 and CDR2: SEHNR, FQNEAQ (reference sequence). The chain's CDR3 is CASSLGGTGRGEQFF. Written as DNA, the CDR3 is TGTGCCAGCAGCTTAGGAGGGACCGGGAGGGGTGAGCAGTTCTTC.

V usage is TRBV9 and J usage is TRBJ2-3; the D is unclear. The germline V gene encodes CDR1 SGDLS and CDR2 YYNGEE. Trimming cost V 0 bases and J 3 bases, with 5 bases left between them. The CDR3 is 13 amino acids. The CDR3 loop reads CASSVGYTDTQYF. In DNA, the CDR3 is TGTGCCAGCAGCGTAGGATATACAGATACGCAGTATTTT.